The rows below give T cell receptor beta chains drawn from one sample of a study of T cells in Graves' hyperthyroidism and ophthalmopathy. TCRdb fed the multiplex PCR reads into MiXCR, producing one record per CDR3 protein. The data hold approximately 610,000 distinct CDR3 sequences, with 16% observed a single time. The specimen was blood. The origin of the receptors is a young woman with Graves' hyperthyroidism. CDR3s include the opening cysteine and the closing phenylalanine or tryptophan. Each record gives: clone size, CDR3 length, D gene, V gene, J gene, CDR3 DNA, CDR3 protein. D genes are given only for firm matches. The size field is filled for only some rows; it gives once, few, many or a size class.

>many|11|.|TRBV20-1|TRBJ2-1
TGCAGTGCGCACAGGTTCGATGAGCAGTTCTTC
CSAHRFDEQFF
>.|16|TRBD1|TRBV18|TRBJ2-1
TGTGCCAGCTCAAGCGGGACAGGGGAGTCCTACAATGAGCAGTTCTTC
CASSSGTGESYNEQFF
>few|15|TRBD1|TRBV6-2/TRBV6-3|TRBJ1-1
TGTGCCAGCAACCCCGGGACAGGGGGGGTCACTGAAGCTTTCTTT
CASNPGTGGVTEAFF
>few|16|.|TRBV5-4|TRBJ1-4
TGTGCCAGCAGCCCAGGGACAACCCGCACTAATGAAAAACTGTTTTTT
CASSPGTTRTNEKLFF
>many|14|.|TRBV28|TRBJ1-2
TGTGCCAGCAGTTTATTGGGGCGGAACTATGGCTACACCTTC
CASSLLGRNYGYTF
>.|15|.|TRBV4-3|TRBJ1-4
TGCGCCAGCAGCCAGATCCGGGCCTCTAATGAAAAACTGTTTTTT
CASSQIRASNEKLFF
>many|16|TRBD2|TRBV18|TRBJ2-7
TGTGCCAGCTCACCATATGGGACTAGCGGGATCAACGAGCAGTACTTC
CASSPYGTSGINEQYF
>.|17|.|TRBV7-7|TRBJ1-2
TGTGCCAGCAGCTTACAGAGAAATTACCCTGTCAACTATGGCTACACCTTC
CASSLQRNYPVNYGYTF
>many|14|.|TRBV7-2|TRBJ2-7
TGTGCCAGCAGCCGATTAGACAGGGAGGCCGAGCAGTACTTC
CASSRLDREAEQYF
>many|12|.|TRBV2|TRBJ2-7
TGTGCCAGCAGTCAGGCAGGGTCACCGCAGTACTTC
CASSQAGSPQYF
>.|15|.|TRBV6-1|TRBJ1-5
TGTGCCAGCAGTGTAAGGGCCGTGGGCAATCAGCCCCAGCATTTT
CASSVRAVGNQPQHF
>many|13|TRBD2|TRBV10-2|TRBJ2-5
TGCGCCAGCAGCATAGCGGGAGAAGAGACCCAGTACTTC
CASSIAGEETQYF
>many|14|.|TRBV18|TRBJ2-7
TGTGCCAGCTCACCAACCGGGACATTCGACGAGCAGTACTTC
CASSPTGTFDEQYF
>.|16|TRBD1|TRBV6-1|TRBJ1-6
TGTGCCAGCAGTTTCCAACATTCAGGGGGAGGTTCACCCCTCCACTTT
CASSFQHSGGGSPLHF
>many|15|.|TRBV2|TRBJ2-7
TGTGCCAGCAGTGAAGAGGGAATAGCCTCCTACGAGCAGTACTTC
CASSEEGIASYEQYF
>.|12|.|TRBV20-1|TRBJ2-7
TGCAGTGCGGAGGGACAGACCTACGAGCAGTACTTC
CSAEGQTYEQYF
>.|13|.|TRBV4-1|TRBJ2-5
TGCGCCAGCAGCCCCCGTCCCAGGGGGACCCAGTACTTC
CASSPRPRGTQYF
>few|15|TRBD1|TRBV19|TRBJ2-1
TGTGCCAGTAGTGGGGGACAGGGGCTATACAATGAGCAGTTCTTC
CASSGGQGLYNEQFF
>few|12|.|TRBV29-1|TRBJ2-7
TGCAGCGTTGTGGCTTCAACCTACGAGCAGTACTTC
CSVVASTYEQYF
>many|15|TRBD2|TRBV11-2|TRBJ2-5
TGTGCCAGCAGCGGCGGGACTAGCGGGAAAGAGACCCAGTACTTC
CASSGGTSGKETQYF
>few|18|.|TRBV12-5|TRBJ1-5
TGTGCTAGTGGTTTGGTTTCCCGGCGACAAGGGGGCAATCAGCCCCAGCATTTT
CASGLVSRRQGGNQPQHF
>few|18|TRBD2|TRBV27|TRBJ2-1
TGTGCCAGCAGTTTTAGGGGCGGGAGGATACCTCTCTACAATGAGCAGTTCTTC
CASSFRGGRIPLYNEQFF
>many|15|TRBD1|TRBV28|TRBJ2-7
TGTGCCAGCACAGGACAGGACGAGAGCTCCTACGAGCAGTACTTC
CASTGQDESSYEQYF
>many|13|.|TRBV7-9|TRBJ2-7
TGTGCCAGCAGCTCGACAGTTTCCTACGAGCAGTACTTC
CASSSTVSYEQYF
>.|14|TRBD2|TRBV19|TRBJ2-1
TGTGCCAGTAGTATGCAGCGGGAGGGCAATGAGCAGTTCTTC
CASSMQREGNEQFF
>many|14|.|TRBV12-3/TRBV12-4|TRBJ1-4
TGTGCCAGCGGGATCGGGACTGCGAATGAAAAACTGTTTTTT
CASGIGTANEKLFF
>.|16|.|TRBV5-1|TRBJ1-3
TGCGCCAGCAGCGGCGGACTGGGGATCTCTGGAAACACCATATATTTT
CASSGGLGISGNTIYF
>many|14|.|TRBV30|TRBJ2-7
TGTGCCTGGAGTGCCCCTCACCCACCCTACGAGCAGTACTTC
CAWSAPHPPYEQYF
>.|15|.|TRBV6-1|TRBJ2-3
TGTGCCAGCAGCCTGGGCCCCTCAGCGGCGGATACGCAGTATTTT
CASSLGPSAADTQYF
>.|14|TRBD1|TRBV2|TRBJ1-5
TGTGCCAGCAGCGACAGGGCGGGCAATCAGCCCCAGCATTTT
CASSDRAGNQPQHF
>.|12|TRBD1|TRBV20-1|TRBJ2-7
TGCAGTGCTAGTGCACAGGGGAACGAGCAGTACTTC
CSASAQGNEQYF
>.|15|.|TRBV12-3/TRBV12-4|TRBJ1-6
TGTGCCAGCAGTTTAGAGTGGCAGGGGAATTCACCCCTCCACTTT
CASSLEWQGNSPLHF
>.|13|.|TRBV20-1|TRBJ2-7
TGCAGTGCTAGGGTACCTGTCCACTACGAGCAGTACTTC
CSARVPVHYEQYF
>many|13|.|TRBV12-3/TRBV12-4|TRBJ1-2
TGTGCCAGCAGTTTTCTGTCTAACTATGGCTACACCTTC
CASSFLSNYGYTF
>.|17|TRBD2|TRBV20-1|TRBJ2-1
TGCAGTGCTAGAGACCCGACTAGCGGGGGGGGTCTCAATGAGCAGTTCTTC
CSARDPTSGGGLNEQFF
>many|14|.|TRBV3-1|TRBJ2-4
TGTGCCAGCAGCCCGCAGGTGGGGGTAAACATTCAGTACTTC
CASSPQVGVNIQYF
>few|15|.|TRBV6-4|TRBJ1-1
TGTGCCAGCAGTGAACCGGGGGCGGTGAGCACTGAAGCTTTCTTT
CASSEPGAVSTEAFF
>few|12|.|TRBV19|TRBJ1-1
TGTGCCAGTAGTACGGTGGGCACTGAAGCTTTCTTT
CASSTVGTEAFF
>many|17|TRBD2|TRBV11-2|TRBJ2-3
TGTGCCAGCAGCTTAGAGTTGGGGCCTAGCGGGGCAGATACGCAGTATTTT
CASSLELGPSGADTQYF
>few|15|.|TRBV20-1|TRBJ1-1
TGCAGTGCTAGAGTCCCTTGGGCAATGAACACTGAAGCTTTCTTT
CSARVPWAMNTEAFF
>many|14|.|TRBV27|TRBJ1-2
TGTGCCAGCAGCCCTCGACAGGATCCCTATGGCTACACCTTC
CASSPRQDPYGYTF
>many|13|.|TRBV5-1|TRBJ1-5
TGCGCCAGCAGCTTGGACGGCTATCAGCCCCAGCATTTT
CASSLDGYQPQHF